This T cell receptor (beta chain) was sequenced in a study of early T cells in non-severe SARS-CoV-2 infection. Germline CDR1 SGHRS, CDR2 YFSETQ. With 6 bases removed from V and 2 bases from J, the gap between germline ends came to 17 bases. The CDR3 covers 15 residues. TCRdb recomputed calls from the 5' RACE reads with MiXCR, one row per CDR3 protein. The sample consists of 40,000 to 60,000 distinct CDR3 sequences, 10% to 15% of them appearing once. The specimen was whole blood. The chain uses TRBV5-1 and TRBJ1-1; no reliable D call. This TCR was sampled from an adult who was a healthcare worker with PCR-confirmed SARS-CoV-2 infection or an uninfected control (not recorded which). CDR3 sequence: CASTLLGQKNTEAFF. CDR3 bases: TGCGCCAGCACCCTCCTCGGGCAGAAAAACACTGAAGCTTTCTTT.